This TCR beta chain comes out of a study of identical twins. The study's findings and limits: For out-of-frame alpha sequences shared by twins, low generation probability was in excess.

Ten or more counts support this clonotype. Its target is not known. MiXCR was run by TCRdb on the 5' RACE reads, yielding one entry per CDR3 protein. This table holds roughly 700,000 distinct CDR3 sequences, less than 10% found once. From germline, CDR1 is MNHEY and CDR2 SVGAGI. The CDR3 totals 14 residues. V was trimmed by 2 bases and J by 6 bases, leaving 12 bases between them. The sample was also reused in another study, on yellow fever vaccine responses in identical twins.

Sequencing was done on a sample of PBMCs. The chain links TRBV6-5 to TRBJ2-3; D call uncertain. The receptor's source is a woman aged 18-35 years in good health. The CDR3 DNA reads TGTGCCAGCAGTTACGTCCAGAGCTGGGATACGCAGTATTTT. It yields the protein CASSYVQSWDTQYF.